This T cell receptor beta chain was sequenced in a study of T cells in Graves' hyperthyroidism and ophthalmopathy. This clonotype came up many times. There were TCR beta CDR3 regions amplified from RNA transcripts. The HTBI set primed first-round TCR CDR3 RT-PCR. TCRdb fed the multiplex PCR reads into MiXCR, producing one record per CDR3 protein. The sample consists of some 270,000 distinct CDR3 sequences, 13% of them appearing once. Trimming cost V 2 bases and J 9 bases, with 14 bases left between them. CDR3 length equals 14 residues. CDR1 and CDR2 (germline): SEHNR, FQNEAQ (reference sequence). The chain employs TRBV7-9 and TRBJ2-1; unclear D gene. Input material: blood. The receptor's source is a woman in her 30s with Graves' hyperthyroidism that later progressed to Graves' ophthalmopathy. The CDR3 DNA reads TGTGCCAGCAGCTTAACGGAGATAGTGGGTGAGCAGTTCTTC. Translating it yields CASSLTEIVGEQFF.